This T cell receptor (beta chain) was captured in a study of CD8 T cells in ankylosing spondylitis. Broader study findings: The study identified a TCR beta motif of roughly eight highly homologous variants that appeared characteristic of ankylosing spondylitis blood. Some of these motif variants have turned up before, in reports on reactive arthritis synovial fluid and blood. The study looked at matched synovial fluid samples from ankylosing spondylitis patients. Disease-linked clones were reported to be significantly enriched there.

The CDR3 has 16 residues. V shed 4 bases and J shed 5 bases, with 20 bases lying between them. Germline CDR1 and CDR2: MNHEY and SVGAGI. Quantitative barcoded 5'-RACE was used to prepare TCR beta libraries. TCRdb passed the 5' RACE reads through MiXCR, listing each CDR3 protein once. This table has roughly 160,000 distinct CDR3 sequences, around a tenth appearing once. This clonotype occurred many times. Its specificity is not known. The source is a male donor with ankylosing spondylitis or in good health (not recorded which). The sample comprised blood, either unsorted or a sorted T cell fraction (not recorded which). The rearrangement joins TRBV6-5 to TRBJ1-1, with D tentatively TRBD1 (5 bases). The CDR3 DNA reads as TGTGCCAGCAGTTCTCCCCTCCGGGGGGGTGGGACTGAAGCTTTCTTT. Its protein is CASSSPLRGGGTEAFF.